The present T cell receptor beta chain was sequenced within a study of OX40 agonist ivuxolimab in advanced cancers. In germline, CDR1 is MRHNA, CDR2 SNTAGT. The V segment lost 1 base and the J segment 4 bases; nucleotides outside the gene matches: 3. The CDR3 loop spans 14 amino acids. Concerning this clone: Its antigen is still unknown.

The assay was immunoSEQ multiplex PCR, and TCRdb's table has in-frame clones only and misses some. The data contain about 70,000 clones, approximately 81% of them singletons. Findings of the study overall: Some nonresponders likewise displayed low normalized T-cell clonal expansion. Expansion of clones was among the lowest in partial responders at 0.1-3.0 mg/kg.

The source of this sequence is an adult with an advanced solid tumor such as melanoma, head and neck, liver or kidney cancer. The sequenced sample was CD4+ or CD8+ T cells sorted from blood, obtained in a trial of the OX40 agonist ivuxolimab. The gene calls are TRBV6-4 and TRBJ1-2; 7 bases align to TRBD1. The CDR3 bases are TGTGCCAGCAGTGACTACGCAGGGGGCTATGGCTACACCTTC. This codes for CASSDYAGGYGYTF.